These 32 T cell receptor beta chains originate from one sample sequenced in a study of blood T cell repertoires in COVID-19. Here immunoSEQ multiplex PCR was the method, and the copy in TCRdb shows in-frame clones only, minus some. This table has 200,000 to 300,000 clones, about 88% appearing once. Sequencing was performed on peripheral blood. The receptors were gathered from a man aged 25 to 40 with active or convalescent COVID-19.

The chain joins TRBV7-8 to TRBJ1-5; D is possibly TRBD1 (5 bases). CDR3 length equals 17 residues. Trimming took off 5 bases at V and 7 bases at J, with 24 bases between the two ends. Germline CDR1 is SGHVS and CDR2 is FQNEAQ. In nucleotides, the CDR3 is TGTGCCAGCAGCCCTGGCGTTCCAGGGTCGCCATTCCAGCCCCAGCATTTT. Its translation is CASSPGVPGSPFQPQHF.

The rearrangement links TRBV10-2 to TRBJ2-3, with TRBD2 matching 10 bases. V lost 4 bases to trimming and J lost 2 bases; unmatched junction nucleotides: 15. The CDR3 covers 19 residues. From germline, CDR1 is WSHSY and CDR2 SAAADI. The CDR3 region has the DNA TGCGCCAGCAGTGGTTCGTCGCTAGCGGGGGCCCACCACACAGATACGCAGTATTTT. It yields the protein CASSGSSLAGAHHTDTQYF.

The V and J genes are TRBV6-5 and TRBJ1-1; D is unresolved. Germline CDR1 reads MNHEY; CDR2 reads SVGAGI. With 2 bases removed from V and 8 bases from J, the gap between germline ends came to 9 bases. This CDR3 spans 12 amino acids. The CDR3 loop is CASSYVSGEAFF. The CDR3 DNA reads as TGTGCCAGCAGTTACGTGTCGGGGGAAGCTTTCTTT.

The chain combines TRBV7-9 with TRBJ1-5, with D perhaps matching TRBD1 (5 bases). Deletions cut 8 bases from V and 6 bases from J, with 17 bases between. This CDR3 is 14 amino acids long. Germline V lookup: CDR1 SEHNR, CDR2 FQNEAQ (reference sequence). The CDR3 DNA is TGTGCCAGCGCCGGGACTGTCACCACTCAGCCCCAGCATTTT. Its protein is CASAGTVTTQPQHF.

V gene TRBV24-1 combines with J gene TRBJ2-7; TRBD1 is a possible D gene (5 bases). The ends were cut back, 4 bases at V and 3 bases at J, with 9 bases in the middle. Germline values: CDR1 KGHDR, CDR2 SFDVKD. The CDR3 sequence is 13 residues long. For the CDR3, the DNA is TGTGCCACCAGTGAGGGGCCGGGCTACGAGCAGTACTTC. As protein: CATSEGPGYEQYF.

There are a few counts of this clone. The chain employs TRBV5-1 and TRBJ2-7; TRBD1 matches at 9 bases. This CDR3 has 15 amino acids. V gave up 0 bases and J gave up 3 bases; unmatched junction bases: 4. Germline assignment: CDR1 SGHRS and CDR2 YFSETQ. As DNA, the CDR3 is TGCGCCAGCAGCTTGGAATCGGGACAGGGCTACGAGCAGTACTTC. Translated: CASSLESGQGYEQYF.

This chain uses TRBV5-4 with TRBJ1-4, with a tentative D call TRBD1 (6 bases). The length of the CDR3 is 18 residues. The V and J ends lost 0 bases and 3 bases respectively, with 18 bases between them. Germline CDR1 reads SGHNT; CDR2 reads YYREEE (reference sequence). CDR3 nucleotide sequence: TGTGCCAGCAGCTTGGGGTCAGGGGCTCCTTGGGCTAATGAAAAACTGTTTTTT. This codes for CASSLGSGAPWANEKLFF.

This clone has more than one count but fewer than ten. This chain joins TRBV3-1 (or the pseudogene TRBV3-2) and TRBJ2-2; possibly TRBD2 for D (7 bases). Trimming left V 4 bases short and J 2 bases short, with 32 bases between. The CDR3 totals 22 residues. In germline, CDR1 is LGHDT, CDR2 YNNKEL (reference sequence). The DNA for the CDR3 is TGTGCCAGCAGCCCGTATACCCTCATCGCGGGGGCCTCCTCCGCTAACACCGGGGAGCTGTTTTTT. Translating it yields CASSPYTLIAGASSANTGELFF.

The chain combines TRBV5-1 with TRBJ2-1; TRBD1 matches 9 bases. V lost 4 bases and J lost 9; bases outside the gene matches: 5. The germline CDR1 and CDR2 sequences are SGHRS and YFSETQ. The length of the CDR3 is 13 residues. The CDR3 DNA sequence: TGCGCCAGCAGCCTACAGGGGGCCGGTGAGCAGTTCTTC. Its translation is CASSLQGAGEQFF.

The V call is TRBV9, the J call TRBJ2-3; D is uncertain. From germline, CDR1 is SGDLS and CDR2 YYNGEE. The CDR3 totals 13 residues. V was cut by 3 bases and J by 3 bases, with 8 bases left in between. CDR3 DNA sequence: TGTGCCAGCAGCGGGGCTTTTACAGATACGCAGTATTTT. Translation: CASSGAFTDTQYF.

This sequence joins TRBV19 and TRBJ1-5, with D possibly TRBD1 on 5 matching bases. Trimming took 3 bases from V and 6 from J, leaving 15 bases between them. Germline V gene lookup returns CDR1 LNHDA and CDR2 SQIVND (reference sequence). The CDR3 runs 15 residues. The CDR3 bases are TGTGCCAGTAGTATGGGGCATGGTGGCGGTCAGCCCCAGCATTTT. As protein: CASSMGHGGGQPQHF.

This clone was counted between two and nine times. This sequence joins TRBV29-1 and TRBJ1-2; 9 positions agree with TRBD1. This CDR3 region has 16 residues. Trimming cost V 1 base and J 0 bases; bases outside gene matches: 6. CDR1 and CDR2 from the germline V gene are SQVTM and ANQGSEA. Here the CDR3 reads CSVEATGTGSNYGYTF. For the CDR3, the DNA is TGCAGCGTTGAAGCGACCGGGACAGGGTCTAACTATGGCTACACCTTC. Combining the CDR3 with reference TRBV29-1 and TRBJ1-2 gives the whole variable domain SAVISQKPSRDICQRGTSLTIQCQVDSQVTMMFWYRQQPGQSLTLIATANQGSEATYESGFVIDKFPISRPNLTFSTLTVSNMSPEDSSIYLCSVEATGTGSNYGYTFGSGTRLTVV.

The chain combines TRBV18 with TRBJ1-1; D may be TRBD1 (6 bases). This CDR3 contains 14 residues. Germline V lookup: CDR1 KGHSH, CDR2 LQKENI. V dropped 3 bases and J dropped 10 bases, with 18 bases sitting between them. The CDR3 spells CASSPRPGDVGAFF. The DNA for the CDR3 is TGTGCCAGCTCACCTCGACCAGGGGATGTGGGAGCTTTCTTT.

The table lists this clone with a few counts. The chain recombines TRBV5-8 with TRBJ1-4; 12 bases align to TRBD1. V lost 0 bases and J lost 0; bases outside the gene matches: 3. The CDR3 contains 18 residues. Germline CDR1 SGHTS, CDR2 YDEGEE. The CDR3 sequence: CASSLEGTGGATNEKLFF. The CDR3 DNA follows: TGTGCCAGCAGCTTGGAGGGGACAGGGGGCGCAACTAATGAAAAACTGTTTTTT. The whole variable domain, filled in from reference TRBV5-8 and TRBJ1-4, reads EAGVTQSPTHLIKTRGQQATLRCSPISGHTSVYWYQQALGLGLQFLLWYDEGEERNRGNFPPRFSGRQFPNYSSELNVNALELEDSALYLCASSLEGTGGATNEKLFFGSGTQLSVL.

The CDR3: CASSLGRLYGYTF. The CDR3 DNA reads TGCGCCAGCAGCTTGGGCAGGCTTTATGGCTACACCTTC. The rearrangement uses TRBV5-1 and TRBJ1-2; no firm D call. The germline CDR1 and CDR2 sequences are SGHRS and YFSETQ. The CDR3 covers 13 residues. V dropped 0 bases and J dropped 5 bases, with 8 bases sitting between them.

Written as DNA, the CDR3 is TGTGCCAGCAGTTTAATGGGGACAGGACACTACGAGCAGTACTTC. Residues: CASSLMGTGHYEQYF. The chain is built from TRBV27 and TRBJ2-7, with 8 nucleotides matching TRBD1. The CDR3 runs to 15 residues. Germline values: CDR1 MNHEY, CDR2 SMNVEV (reference sequence). With V trimmed by 2 bases and J by 3 bases, 6 bases remained unmatched.

This clone was recorded a few times. CDR3 nucleotides: TGTGCCAGCAGCCGGGACAGGGGGAATACCATCTCCTACGAGCAGTACTTC. This sequence encodes CASSRDRGNTISYEQYF. The chain uses TRBV7-2 and TRBJ2-7; 11 nucleotides agree with TRBD1. The V gene's germline CDR1 is SGHTA and CDR2 FQGNSA. CDR3 length equals 17 residues. V dropped 5 bases and J dropped 0; count of bases not matched to a gene: 9. The whole variable domain, filled in from reference TRBV7-2 and TRBJ2-7, reads GAGVSQSPSNKVTEKGKDVELRCDPISGHTALYWYRQSLGQGLEFLIYFQGNSAPDKSGLPSDRFSAERTGGSVSTLTIQRTQQEDSAVYLCASSRDRGNTISYEQYFGPGTRLTVT.

The J gene is TRBJ1-1, the V gene TRBV6-2 or TRBV6-3; 7 nucleotides align to TRBD1. The V segment lost 4 bases and the J segment 6 bases; nucleotides outside the gene matches: 11. The V gene's germline CDR1 is MNHEY and CDR2 SVGEGT. The CDR3 consists of 15 residues. CDR3 sequence (DNA): TGTGCCAGCAGTTTCGCCCACAGGGGATCCCCTGAAGCTTTCTTT. Translating gives CASSFAHRGSPEAFF.

The chain couples TRBV14 to TRBJ2-1; 7 bases align to TRBD2. Germline CDR1 reads SGHDN; CDR2 reads FVKESK. V lost 8 bases, J lost 2 bases, and 6 bases stayed unmatched. The CDR3 is 14 amino acids. The CDR3 protein is CASRTSATYNEQFF. CDR3 bases: TGTGCCAGCCGAACTAGCGCAACCTACAATGAGCAGTTCTTC.

This chain connects TRBV10-3 to TRBJ1-2; 7 bases align to TRBD1. Per the germline V gene, CDR1 is ENHRY and CDR2 is SYGVKD. This CDR3 comprises 13 residues. V trimming: 7 bases; J trimming: 7 bases; junction bases outside the gene matches: 9. DNA of the CDR3: TGTGCCATCAAAAAGGAGGGGGCTCGTGGCTACACCTTC. Amino acid sequence: CAIKKEGARGYTF.

The chain has TRBV23-1 and TRBJ1-5, with D hard to call. TRBV23-1 is labeled an ORF, and its function is uncertain. Between the trimmed V and J ends, which lost 2 bases and 2 bases, there was a span of 16 bases. CDR3 size: 17 residues. This CDR3 reads CASSQGMERVGNQPQHF. CDR3 DNA: TGCGCCAGCAGTCAAGGGATGGAGAGGGTCGGCAATCAGCCCCAGCATTTT.

This clone is a singleton in its sample. The gene calls are TRBV4-2 and TRBJ2-5; D possibly corresponds to TRBD2 (6 bases). V was pared by 0 bases and J by 7 bases, with 12 bases between. CDR1 is LGHNA and CDR2 is YNFKEQ in the germline V gene. The CDR3 sequence is 14 residues long. CDR3 region: CASSQDQLGGTQYF. The CDR3 nucleotides read TGTGCCAGCAGCCAAGATCAGCTCGGGGGGACCCAGTACTTC.

The chain employs TRBV30 and TRBJ1-2, with no clear D. V was shortened by 2 bases and J by 0 bases, with 10 bases between the two germline ends. Germline V gene data show CDR1 as GTSNPN and CDR2 as SVGIG (reference sequence). CDR3 length: 14 residues. The CDR3 protein is CAWSSMSTNYGYTF. DNA for the CDR3: TGTGCCTGGAGTTCTATGAGTACTAACTATGGCTACACCTTC.

The rearrangement joins TRBV19 to TRBJ2-1, with D perhaps TRBD1 (6 bases). The CDR3 loop spans 13 amino acids. V lost 2 bases, J lost 9 bases, and 11 bases lay in between. Germline CDR1 LNHDA, CDR2 SQIVND (reference sequence). CDR3 DNA sequence: TGTGCCAGTAGTATACAAGGGGGAGCTGAGCAGTTCTTC. Its protein is CASSIQGGAEQFF.

The chain employs TRBV18 and TRBJ2-3; 7 bases line up with TRBD2. The CDR3 is made up of 17 amino acids. Germline CDR1 reads KGHSH; CDR2 reads LQKENI. The V and J ends lost 4 bases and 4 bases, in that order; junction bases with no gene match: 14. In DNA form, the CDR3 reads TGTGCCAGCTCACGTAGTTTCGGCGGGGGAGTATCAGATACGCAGTATTTT. This translates into CASSRSFGGGVSDTQYF.

J is TRBJ1-5 and V is TRBV12-3 or TRBV12-4; no firm D call. V dropped 3 bases and J dropped 1 base, with 4 bases sitting between them. This CDR3 is 13 amino acids long. CDR3 residues: CASSFGSNQPQHF. CDR3 in DNA: TGTGCCAGCAGTTTCGGGAGCAATCAGCCCCAGCATTTT.

This clone has only one observation. This chain joins TRBV12-3 or TRBV12-4 and TRBJ1-2; no firm D call. The CDR3 is made up of 12 amino acids. Trimming took 6 bases from V and 1 from J, leaving 6 bases between them. CDR3 region: CASRLINYGYTF. CDR3 DNA: TGTGCCAGCAGGCTAATTAACTATGGCTACACCTTC.

This clone has a handful of counts. The chain couples TRBV2 to TRBJ2-2; D gene uncertain. The CDR3 is made up of 16 amino acids. Germline lookup yields CDR1 SNHLY and CDR2 FYNNEI. Trimming cost V 6 bases and J 4 bases, with 18 bases left between them. Written as DNA, the CDR3 is TGTGCCAGCAGCGACAAAAGTCCCGGCTTCACCGGGGAGCTGTTTTTT. Translated, it gives CASSDKSPGFTGELFF.

This clone appeared a single time. The chain carries TRBV7-2 and TRBJ1-5; D not certain. This CDR3 is built from 16 residues. The V gene lost 1 base and the J gene lost 5 bases, with 15 bases spanning the gap. Looked up from germline, CDR1 is SGHTA and CDR2 is FQGNSA. The CDR3 coding sequence is TGTGCCAGCAGCTTAGAGGGAGCCAGCCGCCATCAGCCCCAGCATTTT. Amino acid sequence: CASSLEGASRHQPQHF.

V and J are TRBV14 and TRBJ2-3; 13 bases fit TRBD2. V gave up 1 base and J gave up 4 bases; unmatched junction bases: 2. The germline CDR1 and CDR2 sequences are SGHDN and FVKESK. The CDR3 has 16 residues. The CDR3 DNA follows: TGTGCCAGCAGCCAAGGGGGGACTAGCGGGGCAGATACGCAGTATTTT. Translating it yields CASSQGGTSGADTQYF.

The V gene is TRBV3-1 (or the pseudogene TRBV3-2), the J gene TRBJ2-5; TRBD2 agrees at 12 bases. V shed 4 bases and J 3 bases; nucleotides not matched to a gene: 3. The CDR3 consists of 15 residues. Germline assignment: CDR1 LGHDT and CDR2 YNNKEL (reference sequence). The CDR3 region has the DNA TGTGCCAGCAGCCGGGGACTAGCGGGCGAAGAGACCCAGTACTTC. It encodes CASSRGLAGEETQYF.

The chain is built from TRBV5-6 and TRBJ1-2; D gene ambiguous. The V gene lost 2 bases and the J gene lost 3 bases, with 5 bases spanning the gap. From germline, CDR1 is SGHDT and CDR2 YYEEEE. This CDR3 has 12 amino acids. The CDR3 reads CASSLGDYGYTF. The CDR3, as DNA: TGTGCCAGCAGCTTAGGAGACTATGGCTACACCTTC.